This is a list of T cell receptor beta chains from one sample in a study of identical twins. TCRdb reprocessed the 5' RACE reads via MiXCR and lists one record per CDR3 protein. The profile covers a few hundred thousand distinct CDR3 sequences, with roughly 10% appearing a single time and approximately 6.5% taken by the ten largest. These data were also filed under a second study, of yellow fever vaccine responses in identical twins.

Sequencing was carried out using CD8+ T cells sorted from blood. All receptors derive from a woman between 18 and 30 years old in good health. The CDR3 runs from the conserved cysteine through the conserved F or W. D genes are given only for firm matches. Clone size is shown for a subset of rows, as once, few, many or a class of expanded clone.

v_call: TRBV9
clone_size: few
j_call: TRBJ2-2
d_call: TRBD2
cdr3_nt: TGTGCCAGCAGCGGGGTAGCGGGGGCGGACACCGGGGAGCTGTTTTTT
cdr3_aa: CASSGVAGADTGELFF

v_call: TRBV6-4
clone_size: -
j_call: TRBJ2-1
d_call: -
cdr3_nt: TGTGCCAGCAGTGACTCGAACCTAGCCTCGAGCTCCTACAATGAGCAGTTCTTC
cdr3_aa: CASSDSNLASSSYNEQFF

v_call: TRBV5-1
clone_size: -
j_call: TRBJ2-5
d_call: TRBD2
cdr3_nt: TGCGCCAGCAGCTTTGAAAGGGAGGGAGAGACCCAGTACTTC
cdr3_aa: CASSFEREGETQYF

v_call: TRBV24-1
clone_size: -
j_call: TRBJ2-1
d_call: TRBD1
cdr3_nt: TGTGCCACCAGTGATTTAGGGGGCCATGAGCAGTTCTTC
cdr3_aa: CATSDLGGHEQFF

v_call: TRBV25-1
clone_size: -
j_call: TRBJ2-7
d_call: -
cdr3_nt: TGTGCCAGCAGTGGTCCGGAGGTACTCGACGAGCAGTACTTC
cdr3_aa: CASSGPEVLDEQYF

v_call: TRBV5-1
clone_size: few
j_call: TRBJ2-5
d_call: -
cdr3_nt: TGCGCCAGCAGCTTGGTGGTTAACAGACAAGAGACCCAGTACTTC
cdr3_aa: CASSLVVNRQETQYF

v_call: TRBV7-9
clone_size: -
j_call: TRBJ2-7
d_call: -
cdr3_nt: TGTGCCAGCAGCTTAGCAGGAGGGGAGCTACTCAACGACGAGCAGTACTTC
cdr3_aa: CASSLAGGELLNDEQYF

v_call: TRBV2
clone_size: -
j_call: TRBJ2-5
d_call: TRBD1
cdr3_nt: TGTGCCAGCAGTGTCCCGGGACAGGGGACAATTCATATAAGGTACCAAGAGACCCAGTACTTC
cdr3_aa: CASSVPGQGTIHIRYQETQYF

v_call: TRBV2
clone_size: -
j_call: TRBJ2-5
d_call: -
cdr3_nt: TGTGCCGTTCAGGTGAAGAAAGAGACCCAGTACTTC
cdr3_aa: CAVQVKKETQYF

v_call: TRBV6-5
clone_size: many
j_call: TRBJ2-1
d_call: TRBD2
cdr3_nt: TGTGCCAGCAGTTACAAGGGGTCACCAGCGGGAGGGCCTGTCAATGAGCAGTTCTTC
cdr3_aa: CASSYKGSPAGGPVNEQFF

v_call: TRBV7-2
clone_size: few
j_call: TRBJ2-2
d_call: TRBD1
cdr3_nt: TGTGCCAGCAGCCCGGACAGGAGCACCGGGGAGCTGTTTTTT
cdr3_aa: CASSPDRSTGELFF